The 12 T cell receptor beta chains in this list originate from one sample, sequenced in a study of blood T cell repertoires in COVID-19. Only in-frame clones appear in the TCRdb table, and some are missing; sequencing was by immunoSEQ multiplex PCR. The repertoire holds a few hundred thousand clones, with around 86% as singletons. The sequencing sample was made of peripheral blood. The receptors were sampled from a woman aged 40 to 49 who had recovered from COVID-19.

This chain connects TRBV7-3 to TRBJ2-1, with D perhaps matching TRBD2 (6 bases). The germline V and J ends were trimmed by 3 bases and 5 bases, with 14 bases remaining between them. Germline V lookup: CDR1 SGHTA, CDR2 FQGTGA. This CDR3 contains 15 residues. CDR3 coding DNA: TGTGCCAGCAGCTTGTTTGGCGGGATCGACAATGAGCAGTTCTTC. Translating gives CASSLFGGIDNEQFF.

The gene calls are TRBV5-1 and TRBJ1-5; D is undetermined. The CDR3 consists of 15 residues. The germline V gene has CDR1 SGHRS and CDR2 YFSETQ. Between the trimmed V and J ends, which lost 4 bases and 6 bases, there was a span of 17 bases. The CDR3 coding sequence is TGCGCCAGCAGCCCAACAGCGGGAACTGCTCAGCCCCAGCATTTT. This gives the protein CASSPTAGTAQPQHF.

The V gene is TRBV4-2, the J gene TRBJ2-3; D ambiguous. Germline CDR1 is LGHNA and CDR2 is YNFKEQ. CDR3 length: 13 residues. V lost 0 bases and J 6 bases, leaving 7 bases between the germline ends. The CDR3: CASSQDRWDTQYF. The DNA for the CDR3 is TGTGCCAGCAGCCAAGATAGATGGGATACGCAGTATTTT.

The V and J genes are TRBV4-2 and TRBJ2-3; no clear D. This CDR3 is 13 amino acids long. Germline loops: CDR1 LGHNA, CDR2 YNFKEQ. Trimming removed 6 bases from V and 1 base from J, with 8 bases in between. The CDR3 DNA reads TGTGCCAGCAGGTCCACTGGCACAGATACGCAGTATTTT. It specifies CASRSTGTDTQYF.

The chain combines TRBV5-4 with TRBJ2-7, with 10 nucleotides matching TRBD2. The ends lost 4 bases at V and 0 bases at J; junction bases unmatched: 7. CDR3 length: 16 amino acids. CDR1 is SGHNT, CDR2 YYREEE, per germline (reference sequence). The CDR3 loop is CASSPGTSVNSYEQYF. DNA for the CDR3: TGTGCCAGCAGCCCCGGGACTAGCGTCAACTCCTACGAGCAGTACTTC. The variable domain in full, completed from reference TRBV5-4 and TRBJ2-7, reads ETGVTQSPTHLIKTRGQQVTLRCSSQSGHNTVSWYQQALGQGPQFIFQYYREEENGRGNFPPRFSGLQFPNYSSELNVNALELDDSALYLCASSPGTSVNSYEQYFGPGTRLTVT.

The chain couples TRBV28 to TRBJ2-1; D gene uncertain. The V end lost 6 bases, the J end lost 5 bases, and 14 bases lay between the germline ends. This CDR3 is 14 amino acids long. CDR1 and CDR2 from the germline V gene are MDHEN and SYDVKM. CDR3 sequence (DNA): TGTGCCAGCAGCTCCCCTGCCGGTCACAATGAGCAGTTCTTC. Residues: CASSSPAGHNEQFF.

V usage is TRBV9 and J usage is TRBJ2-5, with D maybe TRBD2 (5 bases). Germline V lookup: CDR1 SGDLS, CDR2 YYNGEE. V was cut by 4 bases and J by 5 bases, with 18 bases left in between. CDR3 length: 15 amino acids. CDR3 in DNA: TGTGCCAGCAGCACGCTGGACTCTCTGTTGGAGACCCAGTACTTC. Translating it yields CASSTLDSLLETQYF.

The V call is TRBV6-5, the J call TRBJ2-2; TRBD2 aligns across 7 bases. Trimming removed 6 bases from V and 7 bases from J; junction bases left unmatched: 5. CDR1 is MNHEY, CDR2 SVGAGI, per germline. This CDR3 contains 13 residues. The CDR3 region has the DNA TGTGCCAGCAGCCACCCGGGGGGCGGGGAGCTGTTTTTT. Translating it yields CASSHPGGGELFF.

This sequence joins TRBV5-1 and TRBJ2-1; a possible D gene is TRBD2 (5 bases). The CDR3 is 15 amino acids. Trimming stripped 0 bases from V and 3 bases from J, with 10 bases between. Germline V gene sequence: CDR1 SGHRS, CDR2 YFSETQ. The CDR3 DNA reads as TGCGCCAGCAGCTTGGAAAGCCGGGGCTACAATGAGCAGTTCTTC. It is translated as CASSLESRGYNEQFF.

Written as DNA, the CDR3 is TGTGCCAGCACCACAGGGGCCCTGACCGGGGGCTACACCTTC. Amino acid sequence: CASTTGALTGGYTF. The chain recombines TRBV6-1 with TRBJ1-2; 7 bases match TRBD1. This CDR3 spans 14 amino acids. V was clipped by 7 bases and J by 8 bases; unmatched bases: 13. Germline loops: CDR1 MNHNS, CDR2 SASEGT.

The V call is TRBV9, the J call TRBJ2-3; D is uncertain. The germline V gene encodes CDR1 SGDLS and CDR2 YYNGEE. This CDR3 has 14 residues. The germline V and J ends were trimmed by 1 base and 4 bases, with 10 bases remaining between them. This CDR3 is CASSVFEVADTQYF. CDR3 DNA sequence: TGTGCCAGCAGCGTATTTGAGGTTGCAGATACGCAGTATTTT.

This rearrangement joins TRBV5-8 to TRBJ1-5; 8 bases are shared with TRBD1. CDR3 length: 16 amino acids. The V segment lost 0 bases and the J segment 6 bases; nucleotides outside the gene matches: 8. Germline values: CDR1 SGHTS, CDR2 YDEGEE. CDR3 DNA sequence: TGTGCCAGCAGCTTGGTGGCAGGGGGCGATTTTCAGCCCCAGCATTTT. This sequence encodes CASSLVAGGDFQPQHF.